Given below is one TCR beta chain in context. Its antigen is unidentified. The data belong to a study of OX40 agonist ivuxolimab in advanced cancers. Study outcomes and limitations: Within 6 weeks, CD4+ and CD8+ blood T cells expanded clonally at 0.1 to 3.0 mg/kg.

TCRdb's copy holds only in-frame clones and misses some; the assay was immunoSEQ multiplex PCR. The sample records tens of thousands of clones, around nine tenths being singletons. The CDR3 has 17 amino acids. The chain links TRBV21-1 to TRBJ1-6; no DNA check was done on the table's D call, TRBD1. TRBV21-1 is a listed pseudogene. The sequences come from CD4+ or CD8+ T cells sorted from blood, collected in a trial of the OX40 agonist ivuxolimab. The sequence was obtained from an adult with an advanced solid tumor such as melanoma, head and neck, liver or kidney cancer. This CDR3 reads CASSKKKPGQGNSPLHF. CDR3 DNA sequence: TGTGCCAGCAGCAAAAAAAAACCGGGACAGGGAAATTCACCCCTCCACTTT.